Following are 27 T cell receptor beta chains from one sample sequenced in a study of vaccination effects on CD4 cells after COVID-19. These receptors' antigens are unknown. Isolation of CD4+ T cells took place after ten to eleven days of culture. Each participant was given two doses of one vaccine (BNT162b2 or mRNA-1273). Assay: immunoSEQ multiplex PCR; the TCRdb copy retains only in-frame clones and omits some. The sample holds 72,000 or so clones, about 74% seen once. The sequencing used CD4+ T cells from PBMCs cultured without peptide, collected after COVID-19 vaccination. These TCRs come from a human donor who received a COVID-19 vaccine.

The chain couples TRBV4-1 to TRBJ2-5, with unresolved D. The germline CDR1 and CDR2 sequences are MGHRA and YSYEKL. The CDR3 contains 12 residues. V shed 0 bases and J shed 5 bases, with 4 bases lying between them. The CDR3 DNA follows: TGCGCCAGCAGCCAAGATAGTGAGACCCAGTACTTC. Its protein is CASSQDSETQYF.

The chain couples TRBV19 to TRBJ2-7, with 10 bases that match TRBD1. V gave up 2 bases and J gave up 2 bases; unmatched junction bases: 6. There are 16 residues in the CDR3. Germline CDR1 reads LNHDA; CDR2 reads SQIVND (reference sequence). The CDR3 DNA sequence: TGTGCCAGTAGTATATGGACAGGGGGTGTTGCCTACGAGCAGTACTTC. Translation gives CASSIWTGGVAYEQYF.

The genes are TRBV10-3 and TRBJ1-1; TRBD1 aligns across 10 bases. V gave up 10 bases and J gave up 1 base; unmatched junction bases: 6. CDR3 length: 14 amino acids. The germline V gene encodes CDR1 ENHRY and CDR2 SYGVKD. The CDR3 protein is CATGTGDGNTEAFF. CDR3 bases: TGTGCCACAGGGACAGGGGACGGGAACACTGAAGCTTTCTTT.

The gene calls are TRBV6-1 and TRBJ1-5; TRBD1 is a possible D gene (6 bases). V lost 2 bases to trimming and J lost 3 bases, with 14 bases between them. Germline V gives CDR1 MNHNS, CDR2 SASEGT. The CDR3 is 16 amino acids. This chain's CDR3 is CASSESGQQLNQPQHF. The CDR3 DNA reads TGTGCCAGCAGTGAATCAGGACAGCAGCTCAATCAGCCCCAGCATTTT.

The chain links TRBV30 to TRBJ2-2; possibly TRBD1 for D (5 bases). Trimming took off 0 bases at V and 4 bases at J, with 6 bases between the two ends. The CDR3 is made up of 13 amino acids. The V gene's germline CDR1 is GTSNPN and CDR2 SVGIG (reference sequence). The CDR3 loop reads CAWSVRGTGELFF. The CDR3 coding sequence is TGTGCCTGGAGTGTAAGGGGCACCGGGGAGCTGTTTTTT.

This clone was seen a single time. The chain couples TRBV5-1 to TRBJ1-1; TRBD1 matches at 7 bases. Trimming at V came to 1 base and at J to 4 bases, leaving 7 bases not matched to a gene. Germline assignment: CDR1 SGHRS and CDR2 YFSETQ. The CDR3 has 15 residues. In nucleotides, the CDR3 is TGCGCCAGCAGCTTGTGGGAGACAGGGTCCACTGAAGCTTTCTTT. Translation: CASSLWETGSTEAFF.

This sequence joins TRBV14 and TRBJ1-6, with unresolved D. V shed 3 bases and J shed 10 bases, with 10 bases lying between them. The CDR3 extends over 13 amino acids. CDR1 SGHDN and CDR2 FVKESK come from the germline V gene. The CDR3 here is CASSHQERSPLHF. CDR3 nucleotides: TGTGCCAGCAGCCATCAGGAGAGATCACCCCTCCACTTT.

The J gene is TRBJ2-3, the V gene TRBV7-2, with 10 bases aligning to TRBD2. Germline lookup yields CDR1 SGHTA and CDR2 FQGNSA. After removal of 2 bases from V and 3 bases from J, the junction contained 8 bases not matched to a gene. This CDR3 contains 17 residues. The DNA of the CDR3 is TGTGCCAGCAGCTTAAGAGCGGGGGGGGCAGTAACAGATACGCAGTATTTT. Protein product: CASSLRAGGAVTDTQYF.

CDR3 coding DNA: TGTGCCAGCTCACCAACAGGGGGGTCTGGAAACACCATATATTTT. Its translation is CASSPTGGSGNTIYF. The chain joins TRBV18 to TRBJ1-3, with 8 nucleotides matching TRBD1. Per the germline V gene, CDR1 is KGHSH and CDR2 is LQKENI. The CDR3 is made up of 15 amino acids. V dropped 2 bases and J dropped 1; count of bases not matched to a gene: 1.

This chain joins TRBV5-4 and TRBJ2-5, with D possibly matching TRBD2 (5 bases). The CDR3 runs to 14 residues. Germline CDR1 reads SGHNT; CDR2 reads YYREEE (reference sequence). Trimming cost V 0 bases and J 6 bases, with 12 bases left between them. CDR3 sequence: CASSLEGRDQTQYF. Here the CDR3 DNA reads TGTGCCAGCAGCTTGGAGGGCCGGGATCAGACCCAGTACTTC.

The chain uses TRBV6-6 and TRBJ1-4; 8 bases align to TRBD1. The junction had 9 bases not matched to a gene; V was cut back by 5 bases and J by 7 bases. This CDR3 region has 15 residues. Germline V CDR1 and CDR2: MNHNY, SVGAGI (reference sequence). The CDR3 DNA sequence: TGTGCCAGCAGTCCGGACAGGGTTAGGGGTGAAAAACTGTTTTTT. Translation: CASSPDRVRGEKLFF.

CDR3 coding DNA: TGTGCCAGCATTGGTTACAGCCAAGAGACCCAGTACTTC. Translated: CASIGYSQETQYF. The V call is TRBV2, the J call TRBJ2-5; no definite D call. Looked up from germline, CDR1 is SNHLY and CDR2 is FYNNEI. V shed 7 bases and J shed 1 base, with 10 bases lying between them. This CDR3 contains 13 residues.

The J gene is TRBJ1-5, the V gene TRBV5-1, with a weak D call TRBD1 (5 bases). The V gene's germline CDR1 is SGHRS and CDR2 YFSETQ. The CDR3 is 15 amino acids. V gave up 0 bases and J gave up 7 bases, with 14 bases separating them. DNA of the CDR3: TGCGCCAGCAGCTTGGTGGCAGGGATATGGCAGCCCCAGCATTTT. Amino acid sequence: CASSLVAGIWQPQHF.

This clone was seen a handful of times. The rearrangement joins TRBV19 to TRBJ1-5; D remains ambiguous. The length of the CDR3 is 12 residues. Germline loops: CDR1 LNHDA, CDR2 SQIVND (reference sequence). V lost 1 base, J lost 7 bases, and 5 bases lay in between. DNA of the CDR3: TGTGCCAGTAGTATAGGAGAGCAGCCCCAGCATTTT. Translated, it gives CASSIGEQPQHF.

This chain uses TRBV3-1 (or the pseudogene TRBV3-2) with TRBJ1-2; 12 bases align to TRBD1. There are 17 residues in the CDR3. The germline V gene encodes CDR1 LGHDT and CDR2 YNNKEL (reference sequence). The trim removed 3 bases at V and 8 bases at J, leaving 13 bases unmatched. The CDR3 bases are TGTGCCAGCAGCCATGCCGGGACAGGGGGCGCGGGGGGCGGCTACACCTTC. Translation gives CASSHAGTGGAGGGYTF.

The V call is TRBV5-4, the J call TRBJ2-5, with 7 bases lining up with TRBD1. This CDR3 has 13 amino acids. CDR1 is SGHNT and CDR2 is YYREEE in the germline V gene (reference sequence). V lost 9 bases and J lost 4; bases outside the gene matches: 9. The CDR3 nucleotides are TGTGCCACTAGCTTGAAGGGGGCAGAGACCCAGTACTTC. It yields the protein CATSLKGAETQYF. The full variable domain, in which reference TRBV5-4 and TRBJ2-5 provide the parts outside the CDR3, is ETGVTQSPTHLIKTRGQQVTLRCSSQSGHNTVSWYQQALGQGPQFIFQYYREEENGRGNFPPRFSGLQFPNYSSELNVNALELDDSALYLCATSLKGAETQYFGPGTRLLVL.

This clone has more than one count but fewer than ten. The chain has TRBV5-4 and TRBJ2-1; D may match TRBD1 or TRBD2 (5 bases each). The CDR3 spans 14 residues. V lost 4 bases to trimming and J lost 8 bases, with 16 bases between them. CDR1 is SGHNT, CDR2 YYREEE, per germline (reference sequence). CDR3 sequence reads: CASSPGTAPHEQFF. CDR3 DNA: TGTGCCAGCAGCCCCGGGACGGCCCCCCATGAGCAGTTCTTC.

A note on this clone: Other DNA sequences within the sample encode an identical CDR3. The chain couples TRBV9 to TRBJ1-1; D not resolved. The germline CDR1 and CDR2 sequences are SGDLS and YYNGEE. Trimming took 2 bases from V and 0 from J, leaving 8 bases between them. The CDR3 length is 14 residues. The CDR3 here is CASSVDLLNTEAFF. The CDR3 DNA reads TGTGCCAGCAGCGTGGACCTTCTGAACACTGAAGCTTTCTTT.

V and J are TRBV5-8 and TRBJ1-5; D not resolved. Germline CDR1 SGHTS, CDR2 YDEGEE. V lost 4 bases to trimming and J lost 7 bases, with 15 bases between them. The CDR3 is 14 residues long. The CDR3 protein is CASSLLRGWQPQHF. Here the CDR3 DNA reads TGTGCCAGCAGCCTCCTTCGAGGGTGGCAGCCCCAGCATTTT.

The CDR3 DNA is TGTGCCAGCAGCGCCACTTACACAGCCTACGAGCAGTACGTC. This codes for CASSATYTAYEQYV. The genes are TRBV5-5 and TRBJ2-7; no clear D gene. Germline V gives CDR1 SGHKS, CDR2 YYEKEE (reference sequence). The CDR3 loop spans 14 amino acids. The germline V and J ends were trimmed by 4 bases and 2 bases, with 13 bases remaining between them.

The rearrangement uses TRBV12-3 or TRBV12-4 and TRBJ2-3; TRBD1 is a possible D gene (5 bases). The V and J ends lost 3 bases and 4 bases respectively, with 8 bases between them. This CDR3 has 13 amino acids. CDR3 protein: CASSLGPADTQYF. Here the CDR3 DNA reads TGTGCCAGCAGTTTGGGGCCTGCAGATACGCAGTATTTT.

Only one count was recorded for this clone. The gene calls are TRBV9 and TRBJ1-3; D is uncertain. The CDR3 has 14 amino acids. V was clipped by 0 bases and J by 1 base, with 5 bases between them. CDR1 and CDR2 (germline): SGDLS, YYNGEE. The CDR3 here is CASSVDVSGNTIYF. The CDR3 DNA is TGTGCCAGCAGCGTAGACGTATCTGGAAACACCATATATTTT.

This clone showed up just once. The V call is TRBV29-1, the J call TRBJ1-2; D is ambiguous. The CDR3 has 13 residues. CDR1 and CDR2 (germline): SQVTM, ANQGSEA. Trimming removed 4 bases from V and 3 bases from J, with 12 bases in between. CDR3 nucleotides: TGCAGCGTTGGACCGGTTTTGGACTATGGCTACACCTTC. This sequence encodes CSVGPVLDYGYTF.

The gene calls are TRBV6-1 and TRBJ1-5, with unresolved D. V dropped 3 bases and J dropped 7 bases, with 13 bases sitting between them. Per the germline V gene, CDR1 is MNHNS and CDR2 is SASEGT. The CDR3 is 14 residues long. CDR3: CASSEGSGIQPQHF. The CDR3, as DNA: TGTGCCAGCAGTGAGGGGAGTGGTATCCAGCCCCAGCATTTT.

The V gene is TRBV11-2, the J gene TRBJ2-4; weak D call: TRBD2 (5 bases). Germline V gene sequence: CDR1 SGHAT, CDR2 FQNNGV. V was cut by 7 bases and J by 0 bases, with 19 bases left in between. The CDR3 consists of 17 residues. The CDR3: CASIGVRAQLAKNIQYF. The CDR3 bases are TGTGCCAGCATCGGAGTGCGGGCCCAGCTAGCCAAAAACATTCAGTACTTC.

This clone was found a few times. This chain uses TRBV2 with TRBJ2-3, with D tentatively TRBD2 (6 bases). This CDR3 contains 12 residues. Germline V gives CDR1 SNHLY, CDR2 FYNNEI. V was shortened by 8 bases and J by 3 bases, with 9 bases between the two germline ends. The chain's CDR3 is CASGLMTDTQYF. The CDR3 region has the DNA TGTGCCAGCGGACTAATGACAGATACGCAGTATTTT.

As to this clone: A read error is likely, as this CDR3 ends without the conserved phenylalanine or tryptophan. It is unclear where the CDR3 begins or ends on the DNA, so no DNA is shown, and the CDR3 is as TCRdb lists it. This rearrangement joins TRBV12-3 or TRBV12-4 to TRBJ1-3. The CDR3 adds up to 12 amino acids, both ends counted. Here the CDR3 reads CASSSFGRDGIL.